This record covers a single TCR beta chain. The data belong to a study of T cell changes during pregnancy in multiple sclerosis. Profiled with immunoSEQ multiplex PCR; TCRdb holds only in-frame clones, not every one. The repertoire holds some 74,000 clones, more than 90% seen once, with 3.7% in the top ten. Material: peripheral blood, obtained after pregnancy. This receptor was identified in a female donor in good health, enrolled as a control in a pregnancy study.

The CDR3 protein is CASMPNQNSAFF. DNA for the CDR3: TGTGCCAGCATGCCAAACCAAAACTCGGCTTTCTTT. The chain employs TRBV28 and TRBJ1-1; no reliable D call. V shed 7 bases and J shed 11 bases, with 17 bases lying between them. Germline-derived CDR1 and CDR2 are MDHEN and SYDVKM. CDR3 length equals 12 residues.